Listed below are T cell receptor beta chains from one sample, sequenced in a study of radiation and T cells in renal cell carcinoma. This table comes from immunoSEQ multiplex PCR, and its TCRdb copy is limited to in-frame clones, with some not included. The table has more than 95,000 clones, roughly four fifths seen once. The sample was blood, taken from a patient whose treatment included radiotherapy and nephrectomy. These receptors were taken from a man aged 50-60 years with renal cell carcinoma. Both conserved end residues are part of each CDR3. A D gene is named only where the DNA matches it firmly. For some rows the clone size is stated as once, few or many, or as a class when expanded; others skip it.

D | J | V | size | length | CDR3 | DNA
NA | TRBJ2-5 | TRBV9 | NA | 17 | CASSVEGRRGSRETQYF | TGTGCCAGCAGCGTAGAAGGCAGGAGGGGATCACGGGAGACCCAGTACTTC
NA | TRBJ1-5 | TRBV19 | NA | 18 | CASSTQGVGGYSNQPQHF | TGTGCCAGTAGTACGCAAGGGGTCGGGGGATATAGCAATCAGCCCCAGCATTTT
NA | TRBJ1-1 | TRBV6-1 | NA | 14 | CASTAGAWDTEAFF | TGTGCCAGTACTGCCGGGGCTTGGGACACTGAAGCTTTCTTT
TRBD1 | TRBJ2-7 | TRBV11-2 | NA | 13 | CASSFGTVYEQYF | TGTGCCAGCAGCTTTGGGACAGTCTACGAGCAGTACTTC
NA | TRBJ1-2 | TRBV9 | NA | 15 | CASSVELDRASGYTF | TGTGCCAGCAGCGTAGAGTTAGACCGGGCTAGTGGCTACACCTTC
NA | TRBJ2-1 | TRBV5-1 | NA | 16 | CASSLAGSLPYNEQFF | TGCGCCAGCTCCCTGGCAGGGTCTCTCCCCTACAATGAGCAGTTCTTC
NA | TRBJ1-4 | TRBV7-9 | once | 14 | CASSLPDVIEKLFF | TGTGCCAGCAGCTTACCGGACGTCATAGAAAAACTGTTTTTT
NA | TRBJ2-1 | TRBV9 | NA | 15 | CASKAGLSSYNEQFF | TGTGCCAGCAAGGCGGGGCTAAGCTCCTACAATGAGCAGTTCTTC
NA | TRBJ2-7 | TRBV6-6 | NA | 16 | CASSRSGESGSYEQYF | TGTGCCAGCAGTCGATCCGGGGAATCTGGCTCCTACGAGCAGTACTTC
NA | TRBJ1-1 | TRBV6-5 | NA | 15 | CASSYGGLVNTEAFF | TGTGCCAGCAGTTACGGGGGGCTAGTGAACACTGAAGCTTTCTTT
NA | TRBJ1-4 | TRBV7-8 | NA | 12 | CASSPDNEKLFF | TGTGCCAGCAGCCCCGATAATGAAAAACTGTTTTTT
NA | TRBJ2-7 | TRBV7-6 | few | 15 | CASSLVSTGLAEQYF | TGTGCCAGCAGCTTAGTATCTACAGGGCTCGCGGAGCAGTACTTC
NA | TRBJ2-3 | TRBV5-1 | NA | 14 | CASTWYELEDTQYF | TGCGCCAGCACCTGGTATGAGCTGGAGGATACGCAGTATTTT
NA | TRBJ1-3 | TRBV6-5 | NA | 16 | CASSYSEGSSGNTIYF | TGTGCCAGCAGTTACTCGGAGGGCTCCTCTGGAAACACCATATATTTT
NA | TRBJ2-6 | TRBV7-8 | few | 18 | CASSLVGLDFSGANVLTF | TGTGCCAGCAGCCTTGTGGGTTTGGATTTCTCTGGGGCCAACGTCCTGACTTTC
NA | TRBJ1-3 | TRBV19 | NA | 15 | CASTPFRGTGNTIYF | TGTGCCAGTACCCCCTTTAGGGGGACTGGAAACACCATATATTTT
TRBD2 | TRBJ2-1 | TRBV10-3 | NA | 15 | CAISAGTSGGNEQFF | TGTGCCATCAGTGCAGGGACTAGCGGGGGCAATGAGCAGTTCTTC
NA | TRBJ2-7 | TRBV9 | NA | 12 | CASSEVSYEQYF | TGTGCCAGCAGCGAAGTAAGTTACGAGCAGTACTTC
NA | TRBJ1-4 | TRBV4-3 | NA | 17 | CASSQHRPQGTNEKLFF | TGCGCCAGCAGCCAACATAGGCCCCAAGGAACTAATGAAAAACTGTTTTTT
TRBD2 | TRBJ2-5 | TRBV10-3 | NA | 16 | CAISASSGRASETQYF | TGTGCCATCAGTGCCTCTAGCGGGAGGGCTTCCGAGACCCAGTACTTC
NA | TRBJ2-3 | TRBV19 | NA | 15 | CASSISPGLSDTQYF | TGTGCCAGTAGTATTTCGCCAGGCCTATCAGATACGCAGTATTTT
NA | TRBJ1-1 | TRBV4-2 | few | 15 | CASSQHLGLNTEAFF | TGTGCCAGCAGCCAACATCTGGGGTTGAACACTGAAGCTTTCTTT
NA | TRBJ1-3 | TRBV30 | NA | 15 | CAWSVNQASGNTIYF | TGTGCCTGGAGTGTAAACCAGGCCTCTGGAAACACCATATATTTT
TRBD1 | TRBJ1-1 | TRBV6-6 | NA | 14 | CASSATGVNTEAFF | TGTGCCAGCAGCGCAACAGGGGTGAACACTGAAGCTTTCTTT